The 19 T cell receptor beta chains presented below share a single source sample, sequenced in a study of T cell repertoires in cytomegalovirus infection. TCRdb analysed the reads with MiXCR anew, one entry per CDR3 protein. The table records under 200,000 distinct CDR3 sequences, 7.5% to 10% of them present only once. Sequencing used PBMCs. The source is a human donor in good health (CMV status not recorded). Some clones in this sample may be carry-over from other donors' samples.

This rearrangement joins TRBV12-3 or TRBV12-4 to TRBJ1-2; the match to TRBD1 covers 7 bases. The ends lost 4 bases at V and 4 bases at J; junction bases unmatched: 9. The CDR3 consists of 15 residues. The CDR3 spells CASSSWDRRGYGYTF. The CDR3 nucleotides are TGTGCCAGCAGTTCCTGGGACAGACGAGGCTATGGCTACACCTTC.

J is TRBJ1-2 and V is TRBV6-5; D is uncertain. The CDR3 spans 13 residues. Looked up from germline, CDR1 is MNHEY and CDR2 is SVGAGI. The V end was cut by 6 bases, the J end by 2 bases, with 10 bases between. For the CDR3, the DNA is TGTGCCAGCAGCTTAAGGAGGAACTATGGCTACACCTTC. It encodes CASSLRRNYGYTF.

This chain links TRBV6-2 or TRBV6-3 with TRBJ1-4; maybe TRBD1 (6 bases). The CDR3 runs 16 residues. Germline V gene data show CDR1 as MNHEY and CDR2 as SVGEGT. V was pared by 1 base and J by 4 bases, with 13 bases between. CDR3 loop: CASSYLTGTSNEKLFF. The CDR3 DNA is TGTGCCAGCAGTTACTTGACCGGGACAAGTAATGAAAAACTGTTTTTT.

Many counts were recorded for this clonotype. The rearrangement uses TRBV7-2 and TRBJ2-7; D remains ambiguous. CDR1 and CDR2 from the germline V gene are SGHTA and FQGNSA. V shed 2 bases and J shed 3 bases, with 2 bases lying between them. The CDR3 runs to 11 residues. The CDR3 here is CASSLIYEQYF. In nucleotides, the CDR3 is TGTGCCAGCAGCTTAATCTACGAGCAGTACTTC.

V is TRBV20-1 and J is TRBJ2-1; TRBD2 matches at 9 bases. Trimming cost V 4 bases and J 0 bases; bases outside gene matches: 13. The germline V gene has CDR1 DFQATT and CDR2 SNEGSKA (reference sequence). The CDR3 runs to 18 residues. The CDR3 DNA sequence: TGCAGTGCTATTAGTGCTAGCGGGAACTTCCACTCCTACAATGAGCAGTTCTTC. Translating gives CSAISASGNFHSYNEQFF.

In this sample, this clonotype turned up many times. Here the CDR3 reads CASSSKGGPDTEAFF. The DNA for the CDR3 is TGTGCCAGCAGCTCAAAGGGGGGGCCAGACACTGAAGCTTTCTTT. The V call is TRBV7-2, the J call TRBJ1-1, with D possibly matching TRBD1 (6 bases). With 4 bases removed from V and 3 bases from J, the gap between germline ends came to 15 bases. The V gene's germline CDR1 is SGHTA and CDR2 FQGNSA. The CDR3 loop spans 15 amino acids. The entire variable domain, with the rest obtained from reference TRBV7-2 and TRBJ1-1, is as follows: GAGVSQSPSNKVTEKGKDVELRCDPISGHTALYWYRQSLGQGLEFLIYFQGNSAPDKSGLPSDRFSAERTGGSVSTLTIQRTQQEDSAVYLCASSSKGGPDTEAFFGQGTRLTVV.

In the case of this clonotype: Being one base from a much bigger clone, this may be a read error. This likely comes from a read error, as the CDR3 has no conserved phenylalanine or tryptophan at its end. V usage is TRBV7-4 and J usage is TRBJ2-1, with TRBD2 matching over 12 bases. Trimming cost V 6 bases and J 7 bases; bases outside gene matches: 10. This CDR3 contains 16 residues. Germline V CDR1 and CDR2: SGHVT, SQSDAQ. CDR3 region: CASRLQTSGRENEQFS. The CDR3 nucleotides are TGTGCCAGCAGACTTCAGACTAGCGGGAGAGAGAATGAGCAGTTCTCC.

This CDR3 is CASSIGTGSQWTEAFF. The CDR3 DNA sequence: TGTGCCAGCAGCATAGGGACAGGGTCCCAGTGGACTGAAGCTTTCTTT. The chain couples TRBV5-8 to TRBJ1-1; 9 bases are a match to TRBD1. Unmatched junction bases numbered 12, after V lost 4 bases and J lost 5 bases. This CDR3 comprises 16 residues. Looked up from germline, CDR1 is SGHTS and CDR2 is YDEGEE. Supplemented by reference TRBV5-8 and TRBJ1-1, the full variable domain reads EAGVTQSPTHLIKTRGQQATLRCSPISGHTSVYWYQQALGLGLQFLLWYDEGEERNRGNFPPRFSGRQFPNYSSELNVNALELEDSALYLCASSIGTGSQWTEAFFGQGTRLTVV.

This chain links TRBV20-1 with TRBJ2-3; D may be TRBD2 (6 bases). The CDR3 contains 15 residues. V was cut by 1 base and J by 0 bases, with 11 bases left in between. Germline values: CDR1 DFQATT, CDR2 SNEGSKA (reference sequence). The DNA for the CDR3 is TGCAGTGCTAGAGCGGACTATCCTAGCACAGATACGCAGTATTTT. Translated, it gives CSARADYPSTDTQYF.

In this sample, this clonotype turned up a few times. The rearrangement links TRBV15 to TRBJ2-1; D unclear. V dropped 0 bases and J dropped 7 bases, with 16 bases sitting between them. This CDR3 region has 16 residues. Germline CDR1 and CDR2: LNHNV and YYDKDF (reference sequence). The CDR3 spells CATSRDKGPVANEQFF. CDR3 sequence (DNA): TGTGCCACCAGCAGAGATAAAGGTCCAGTCGCTAATGAGCAGTTCTTC. The entire variable domain, with the rest obtained from reference TRBV15 and TRBJ2-1, is as follows: DAMVIQNPRYQVTQFGKPVTLSCSQTLNHNVMYWYQQKSSQAPKLLFHYYDKDFNNEADTPDNFQSRRPNTSFCFLDIRSPGLGDTAMYLCATSRDKGPVANEQFFGPGTRLTVL.

V gene TRBV18 combines with J gene TRBJ1-1; the D is unclear. The V and J ends lost 2 bases and 1 base respectively, with 11 bases between them. CDR3 length equals 15 residues. Germline V gene sequence: CDR1 KGHSH, CDR2 LQKENI. Here the CDR3 DNA reads TGTGCCAGCTCACCAGAGTCAGTTAGGAACACTGAAGCTTTCTTT. Translated, it gives CASSPESVRNTEAFF.

This clonotype showed up just a few times. This chain connects TRBV7-8 to TRBJ2-7; D is possibly TRBD2 (6 bases). Germline V gene data show CDR1 as SGHVS and CDR2 as FQNEAQ. CDR3 length: 13 residues. Trimming took off 1 base at V and 6 bases at J, with 10 bases between the two ends. This chain's CDR3 is CASSLDGSREQYF. Written as DNA, the CDR3 is TGTGCCAGCAGCTTAGACGGGAGTCGCGAGCAGTACTTC. Variable domain in full (rest from reference TRBV7-8 and TRBJ2-7): GAGVSQSPRYKVAKRGQDVALRCDPISGHVSLFWYQQALGQGPEFLTYFQNEAQLDKSGLPSDRFFAERPEGSVSTLKIQRTQQEDSAVYLCASSLDGSREQYFGPGTRLTVT.

This clonotype was seen a handful of times. V gene TRBV11-2 combines with J gene TRBJ1-6; 7 bases agree with TRBD1. Trimming removed 6 bases from V and 6 bases from J; junction bases left unmatched: 8. The germline CDR1 and CDR2 sequences are SGHAT and FQNNGV. The CDR3 covers 15 residues. CDR3 DNA: TGTGCCAGCAGGAAACCCGGGACAGCTAATTCACCCCTCCACTTT. Its translation: CASRKPGTANSPLHF. Drawing the rest from reference TRBV11-2 and TRBJ1-6, the complete variable domain is EAGVAQSPRYKIIEKRQSVAFWCNPISGHATLYWYQQILGQGPKLLIQFQNNGVVDDSQLPKDRFSAERLKGVDSTLKIQPAKLEDSAVYLCASRKPGTANSPLHFGNGTRLTVT.

The V gene is TRBV27, the J gene TRBJ2-1; 11 bases map to TRBD2. Unmatched junction bases numbered 6, after V lost 4 bases and J lost 7 bases. The CDR3 contains 15 residues. Germline V gene sequence: CDR1 MNHEY, CDR2 SMNVEV (reference sequence). The CDR3: CASSYGASGRNEQFF. The CDR3 DNA reads as TGTGCCAGCAGTTATGGGGCTAGCGGGAGGAATGAGCAGTTCTTC.

This clonotype has only a few counts. The chain couples TRBV7-9 to TRBJ2-7; D uncertain. With 6 bases removed from V and 1 base from J, the gap between germline ends came to 7 bases. The CDR3 extends over 12 amino acids. CDR1 is SEHNR, CDR2 FQNEAQ, per germline (reference sequence). For the CDR3, the DNA is TGTGCCAGCAGACGACTGTCCTACGAGCAGTACTTC. This sequence encodes CASRRLSYEQYF.

CDR3 nucleotide sequence: TGTGCCAGCAGCCCTAGGAGGGCAGCGAACACCGGGGAGCTGTTTTTT. It encodes CASSPRRAANTGELFF. The chain carries TRBV6-2 or TRBV6-3 and TRBJ2-2; the D gene is possibly TRBD2 (6 bases). V was shortened by 6 bases and J by 0 bases, with 14 bases between the two germline ends. Germline lookup yields CDR1 MNHEY and CDR2 SVGEGT. The CDR3 runs to 16 residues.

The chain is built from TRBV24-1 and TRBJ1-5, with 9 bases lining up with TRBD1. Per germline, CDR1 KGHDR and CDR2 SFDVKD. The CDR3 consists of 15 residues. The ends lost 4 bases at V and 6 bases at J; junction bases unmatched: 6. CDR3 protein: CATSETGTGFQPQHF. Written as DNA, the CDR3 is TGTGCCACCAGTGAGACCGGGACAGGGTTTCAGCCCCAGCATTTT.

This clonotype showed up many times. This sequence joins TRBV7-8 and TRBJ2-3, with 8 bases lining up with TRBD1. V lost 1 base and J lost 12; bases outside the gene matches: 9. The CDR3 runs 14 residues. CDR1 and CDR2 (germline): SGHVS, FQNEAQ. The CDR3 bases are TGTGCCAGCAGCTTAGACCCCCAGGGGGCTTTACAGTATTTT. Protein: CASSLDPQGALQYF. Combining the CDR3 with reference TRBV7-8 and TRBJ2-3 gives the whole variable domain GAGVSQSPRYKVAKRGQDVALRCDPISGHVSLFWYQQALGQGPEFLTYFQNEAQLDKSGLPSDRFFAERPEGSVSTLKIQRTQQEDSAVYLCASSLDPQGALQYFGPGTRLTVL.

At least ten counts were recorded for this clonotype. The gene calls are TRBV7-2 and TRBJ1-3; possibly TRBD1 for D (5 bases). The CDR3 contains 12 residues. Germline V CDR1 and CDR2: SGHTA, FQGNSA. The V and J ends lost 0 bases and 8 bases respectively, with 5 bases between them. CDR3 DNA sequence: TGTGCCAGCAGCTTAGCGGGGGACACCATATATTTT. As protein: CASSLAGDTIYF.